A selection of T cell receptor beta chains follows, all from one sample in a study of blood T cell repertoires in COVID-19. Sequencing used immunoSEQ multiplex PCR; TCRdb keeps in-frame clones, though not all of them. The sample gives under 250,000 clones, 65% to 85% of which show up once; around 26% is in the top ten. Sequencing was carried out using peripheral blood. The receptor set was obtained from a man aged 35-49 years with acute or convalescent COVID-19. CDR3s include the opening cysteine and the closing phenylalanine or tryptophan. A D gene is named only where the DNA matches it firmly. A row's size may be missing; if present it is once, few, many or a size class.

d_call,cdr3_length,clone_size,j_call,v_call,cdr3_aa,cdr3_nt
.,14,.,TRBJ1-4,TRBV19,CASSGQTTNEKLFF,TGTGCCAGTAGTGGGCAGACAACTAATGAAAAACTGTTTTTT
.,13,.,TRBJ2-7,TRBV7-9,CASSETRNHEQYF,TGTGCCAGCAGCGAAACTAGAAACCACGAGCAGTACTTC
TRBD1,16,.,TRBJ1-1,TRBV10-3,CAISVGTGDVGTEAFF,TGTGCCATCAGTGTCGGGACAGGGGATGTTGGCACTGAAGCTTTCTTT
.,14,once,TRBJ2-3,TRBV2,CASSVLLLTDTQYF,TGTGCCAGCAGTGTTCTATTACTCACAGATACGCAGTATTTT
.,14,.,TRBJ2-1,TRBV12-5,CASVMEGRLHEQFF,TGTGCTAGTGTCATGGAGGGCCGATTGCATGAGCAGTTCTTC
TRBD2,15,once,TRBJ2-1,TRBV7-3,CASSPRGGLAFEQFF,TGTGCCAGCAGCCCCCGAGGGGGACTAGCGTTCGAGCAGTTCTTC
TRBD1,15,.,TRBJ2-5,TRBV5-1,CASNLAQGGGETQYF,TGCGCCAGCAACTTAGCACAGGGGGGAGGAGAGACCCAGTACTTC
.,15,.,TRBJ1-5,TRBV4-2,CASSPNRNSNQPQHF,TGTGCCAGCAGCCCGAACAGGAATAGCAATCAGCCCCAGCATTTT
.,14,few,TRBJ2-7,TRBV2,CASSLGEWTYEQYF,TGTGCCAGCAGCCTGGGAGAGTGGACCTACGAGCAGTACTTC
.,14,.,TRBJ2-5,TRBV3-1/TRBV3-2,CASSQDAGVETQYF,TGTGCCAGCAGCCAAGATGCAGGGGTAGAGACCCAGTACTTC